The clone carrying this T cell receptor beta chain occurred a few times. Antigen unknown. Graves' hyperthyroidism was deemed stable given no ophthalmopathy progression within 18 months. Participants, patients aged 18 to 65, had newly diagnosed hyperthyroidism with a duration under 2 months. Diagnoses rested on clinical symptoms, serum thyroxine and TRAb, thyroid ultrasound and orbital computed tomography. The source of the sample is a study of T cells in Graves' hyperthyroidism and ophthalmopathy. The source material, RNA transcripts, was used to amplify TCR beta CDR3 regions. Carried out on the TCR CDR3, a first-round RT-PCR used the HTBI primer set. MiXCR was run by TCRdb on the multiplex PCR reads, yielding one entry per CDR3 protein. The repertoire holds about 340,000 distinct CDR3 sequences, approximately 18% seen once, with under 55% in the top ten. Study-level points and caveats: Blood samples included most of the expanded thyroid clonotypes exceeding 0.001.

Germline V gene data show CDR1 as SGHRS and CDR2 as YFSETQ. The CDR3 length is 16 residues. The ends lost 0 bases at V and 3 bases at J; junction bases unmatched: 3. The sample comprised blood. This rearrangement joins TRBV5-1 to TRBJ2-2; 9 nucleotides line up with TRBD2. The source is a woman aged 45-65 years with Graves' hyperthyroidism. CDR3 nucleotide sequence: TGCGCCAGCAGCTTGGGAGCTAGCGGGGACACCGGGGAGCTGTTTTTT. It yields the protein CASSLGASGDTGELFF. The full variable domain, in which reference TRBV5-1 and TRBJ2-2 provide the parts outside the CDR3, is KAGVTQTPRYLIKTRGQQVTLSCSPISGHRSVSWYQQTPGQGLQFLFEYFSETQRNKGNFPGRFSGRQFSNSRSEMNVSTLELGDSALYLCASSLGASGDTGELFFGEGSRLTVL.